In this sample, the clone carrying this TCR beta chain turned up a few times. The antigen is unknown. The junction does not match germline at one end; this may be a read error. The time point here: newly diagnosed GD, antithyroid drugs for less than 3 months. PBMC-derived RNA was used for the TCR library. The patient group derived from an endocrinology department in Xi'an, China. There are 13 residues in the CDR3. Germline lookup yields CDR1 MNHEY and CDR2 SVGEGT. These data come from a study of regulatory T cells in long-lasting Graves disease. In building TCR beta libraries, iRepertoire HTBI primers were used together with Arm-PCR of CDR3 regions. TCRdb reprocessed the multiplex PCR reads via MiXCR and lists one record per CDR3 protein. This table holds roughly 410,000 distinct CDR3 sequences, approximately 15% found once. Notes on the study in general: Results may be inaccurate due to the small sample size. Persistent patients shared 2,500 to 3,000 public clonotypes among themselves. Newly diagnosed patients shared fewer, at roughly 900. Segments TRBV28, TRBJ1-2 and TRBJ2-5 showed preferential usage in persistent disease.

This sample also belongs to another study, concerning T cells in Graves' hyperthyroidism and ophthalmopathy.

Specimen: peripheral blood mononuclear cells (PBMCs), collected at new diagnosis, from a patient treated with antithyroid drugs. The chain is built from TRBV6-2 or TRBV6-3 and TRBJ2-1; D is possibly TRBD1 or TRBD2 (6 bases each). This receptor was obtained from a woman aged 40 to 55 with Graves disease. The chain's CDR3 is CASSSGQRRGQSF. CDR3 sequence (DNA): TGTGCCAGCAGTTCCGGACAGCGCCGGGGGCAGTCCTTC.